This note documents a single T cell receptor (beta chain) sequence. The CDR3 consists of 19 residues. Germline loops: CDR1 SEHNR, CDR2 FQNEAQ (reference sequence). Trimming pared 4 bases from V and 2 bases from J, leaving 24 bases between. The PCR had 60 Vbeta and 13 Jbeta primers. Produced via immunoSEQ multiplex PCR; TCRdb's table is partial and in-frame only. The sample carries around 150,000 clones, 70% to 80% recorded once. The data originate from a study of cytomegalovirus exposure and HLA in healthy donors. Study summary: Early released data comprised some 85 million unique TCRs from HLA-typed donors.

No record exists of this donor's CMV serostatus. This chain connects TRBV7-9 to TRBJ1-5; D uncertain. The source is a human donor in good health. Sequencing was performed on PBMCs. The CDR3 protein is CASSSTPGYGTGRNQPQHF. CDR3 bases: TGTGCCAGCAGCTCGACCCCTGGTTACGGTACGGGTCGCAATCAGCCCCAGCATTTT.